Sequencing of this T cell receptor beta chain was carried out in a study of blood T cell repertoires in COVID-19. In the study overall: Both acute and convalescent COVID-19 samples were obtained from the United States, Italy and Spain. T cells, B-cell-depleted T cells, or PBMCs provided the cDNA or gDNA that served as material.

In the original processing: Reference gene primer amplification yielded estimated nucleated cell counts. The table came from immunoSEQ multiplex PCR; TCRdb's copy has only in-frame clones and leaves some out. V, J and clone size are taken as reported in that table, and D and trimming were inferred from the DNA itself. The sample has about 420,000 clones, around 90% seen once. The CDR3 has 17 residues. CDR1 is LGHDT and CDR2 is YNNKEL in the germline V gene (reference sequence). Trimming removed 0 bases from V and 2 bases from J, with 14 bases in between. Seattle cases were enrolled at active infection and followed longitudinally.

The genes are TRBV3-1 (or the pseudogene TRBV3-2) and TRBJ1-3; D remains unclear. The clonotype originates from a man younger than 35 with COVID-19, enrolled during active disease. Sequenced input: peripheral blood. The DNA for the CDR3 is TGTGCCAGCAGCCAAGAAGGTTGGAGGGTCGCTGGAAACACCATATATTTT. It specifies CASSQEGWRVAGNTIYF.